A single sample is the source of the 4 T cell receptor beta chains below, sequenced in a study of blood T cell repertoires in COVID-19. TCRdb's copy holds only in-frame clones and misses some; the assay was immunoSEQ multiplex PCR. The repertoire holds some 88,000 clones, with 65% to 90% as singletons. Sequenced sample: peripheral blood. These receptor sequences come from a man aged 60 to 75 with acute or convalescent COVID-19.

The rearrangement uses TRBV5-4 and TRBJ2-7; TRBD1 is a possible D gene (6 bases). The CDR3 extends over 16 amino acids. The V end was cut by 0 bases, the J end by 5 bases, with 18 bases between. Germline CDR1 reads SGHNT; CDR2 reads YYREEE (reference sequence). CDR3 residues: CASSLATYDRYNEQYF. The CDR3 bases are TGTGCCAGCAGCTTGGCCACCTACGACAGGTACAACGAGCAGTACTTC.

The CDR3 region has the DNA TGTGCCAGCAGCAAAGGGACTGATGCCTTTTATTCACCCCTCCACTTT. It is translated as CASSKGTDAFYSPLHF. The J gene is TRBJ1-6, the V gene TRBV21-1. TRBV21-1 is classified as a pseudogene. This CDR3 is built from 16 residues.

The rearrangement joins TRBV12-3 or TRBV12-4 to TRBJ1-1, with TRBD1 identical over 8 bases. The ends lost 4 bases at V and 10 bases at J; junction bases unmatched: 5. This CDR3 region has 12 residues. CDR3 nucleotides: TGTGCCAGCAGTTCCCGGACAGGGCCAGCTTTCTTT. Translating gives CASSSRTGPAFF.

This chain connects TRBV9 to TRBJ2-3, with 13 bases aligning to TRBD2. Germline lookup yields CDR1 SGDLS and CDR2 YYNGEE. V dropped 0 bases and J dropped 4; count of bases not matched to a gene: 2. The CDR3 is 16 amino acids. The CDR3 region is CASSVEGLAGSDTQYF. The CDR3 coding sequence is TGTGCCAGCAGCGTAGAGGGACTAGCGGGATCAGATACGCAGTATTTT.